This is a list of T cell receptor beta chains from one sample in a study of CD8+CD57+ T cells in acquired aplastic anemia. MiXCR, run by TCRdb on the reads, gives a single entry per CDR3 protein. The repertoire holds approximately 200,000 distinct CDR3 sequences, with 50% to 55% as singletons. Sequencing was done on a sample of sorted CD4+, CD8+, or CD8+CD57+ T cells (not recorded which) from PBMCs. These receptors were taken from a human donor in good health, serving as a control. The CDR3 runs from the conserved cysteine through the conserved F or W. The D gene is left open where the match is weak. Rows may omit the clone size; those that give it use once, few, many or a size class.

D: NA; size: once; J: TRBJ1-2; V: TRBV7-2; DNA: TGTGCCAGCAGTGAAGGGGCCCCAGGCCTTGGCTACACCTTC; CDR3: CASSEGAPGLGYTF
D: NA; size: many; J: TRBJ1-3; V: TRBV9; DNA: TGTGCCAGCAGCGTATTAAACGGGGGCTCTGGAAACACCATATATTTT; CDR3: CASSVLNGGSGNTIYF
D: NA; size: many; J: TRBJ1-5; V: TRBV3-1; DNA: TGTGCCAGCAGCCGAGAAAATCAGCCCCAGCATTTT; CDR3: CASSRENQPQHF
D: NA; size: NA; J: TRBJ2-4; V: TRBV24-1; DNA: TGTGCCACCAGTGATGGGGGGCTTGGCAAAAACATTCAGTACTTC; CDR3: CATSDGGLGKNIQYF
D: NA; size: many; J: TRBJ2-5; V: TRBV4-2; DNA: TGTGCCAGCAGCCCCGCTCAGGGGACCCAGTACTTC; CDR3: CASSPAQGTQYF
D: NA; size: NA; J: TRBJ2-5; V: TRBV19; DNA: TGTGCCAGTAGCCCGGACCAAGAGACCCAGTACTTC; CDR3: CASSPDQETQYF
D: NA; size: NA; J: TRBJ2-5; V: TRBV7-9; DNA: TGTGCCAGCAGCGCCGGACGGTACCAAGAGACCCAGTACTTC; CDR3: CASSAGRYQETQYF
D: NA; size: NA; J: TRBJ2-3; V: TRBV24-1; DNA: TGTGCCACCAGTGATCAGGCCCTCACAGATACGCAGTATTTT; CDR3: CATSDQALTDTQYF
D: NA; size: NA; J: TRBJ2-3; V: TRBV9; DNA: TGTGCCAGTATACCCGGGGGCGCCCCAACAGATACGCAGTATTTT; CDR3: CASIPGGAPTDTQYF
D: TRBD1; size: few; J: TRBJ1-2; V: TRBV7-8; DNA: TGTGCCAGCTCACCAACACAGGGGGCGAGGGGCTACACCTTC; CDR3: CASSPTQGARGYTF
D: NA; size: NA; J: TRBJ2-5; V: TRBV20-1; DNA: TGCAGTGCTAGATTTCCGGGGGTCGAGACCCAGTACTTC; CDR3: CSARFPGVETQYF
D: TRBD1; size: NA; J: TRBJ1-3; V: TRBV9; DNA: TGTGCCAGCAGCGTACGGGACAGCACCATATATTTT; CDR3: CASSVRDSTIYF
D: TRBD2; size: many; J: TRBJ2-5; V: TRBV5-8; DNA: TGTGCCAGCAGCCCCGGACTAGCGGGCCCCCAAGAGACCCAGTACTTC; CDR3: CASSPGLAGPQETQYF
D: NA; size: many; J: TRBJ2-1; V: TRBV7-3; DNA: TGTGCCAGCAGCTTCGGAGGGTATCTAGACAATGAGCAGTTCTTC; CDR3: CASSFGGYLDNEQFF
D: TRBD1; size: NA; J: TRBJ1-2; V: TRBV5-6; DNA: TGTGCCAGCAGCTTGAGTGGGCAGGGGGCGCGAGGCTACACCTTC; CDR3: CASSLSGQGARGYTF
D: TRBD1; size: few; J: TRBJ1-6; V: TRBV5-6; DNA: TGTGCCAGCAGCTTGTATCAGGGGGCAGGCAATTCACCCCTCCACTTT; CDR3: CASSLYQGAGNSPLHF
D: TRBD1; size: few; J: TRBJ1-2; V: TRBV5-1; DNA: TGCGCCAGCGGCGAACAGGGGAACTATGGCTACACCTTC; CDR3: CASGEQGNYGYTF
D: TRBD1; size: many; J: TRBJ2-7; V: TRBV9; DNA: TGTGCCAGCAATCGTGACGGGACAGGTGTCCCCTACGAGCAGTACTTC; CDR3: CASNRDGTGVPYEQYF
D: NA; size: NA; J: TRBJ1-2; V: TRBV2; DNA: TGTGCCAGCAGACAGGGTATTGGCTACACCTTC; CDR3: CASRQGIGYTF
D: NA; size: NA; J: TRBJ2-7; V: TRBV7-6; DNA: TGTGCCAGCAGCTTAGGGGAGACTCGGGTCTTC; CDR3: CASSLGETRVF
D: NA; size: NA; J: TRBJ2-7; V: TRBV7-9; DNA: TGTGCCAGCGGGGGTCGGGTAGTAGACGAGCAGTACTTC; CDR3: CASGGRVVDEQYF
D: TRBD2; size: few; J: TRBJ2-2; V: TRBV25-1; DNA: TGTGCCAGCAGTGGGACTAGCGGGGACAGGTGGGACACCGGGGAGCTGTTTTTT; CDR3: CASSGTSGDRWDTGELFF
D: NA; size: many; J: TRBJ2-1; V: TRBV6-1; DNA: TGTGCCAGCAAAGAACAGGTTTTTTACAATGAGCAGTTCTTC; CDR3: CASKEQVFYNEQFF
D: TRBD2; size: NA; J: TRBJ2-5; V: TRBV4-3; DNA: TGCGCCAGCAGTCAAGGACCTGGGACTAGCGGCCTCCAAGAGACCCAGTGCTTC; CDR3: CASSQGPGTSGLQETQCF
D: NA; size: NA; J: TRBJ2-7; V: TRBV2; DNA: TGTGCCAGCAGTGAATCCGGGGGTTCGCGTCCGTACTTC; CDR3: CASSESGGSRPYF
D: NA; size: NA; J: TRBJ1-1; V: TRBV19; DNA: TGTGCCAGTAGTTTGGGGGGCAGGAACACTGAAGCTTTCTTT; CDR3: CASSLGGRNTEAFF
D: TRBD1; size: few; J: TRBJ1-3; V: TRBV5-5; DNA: TGTGCCAGCAGCTACAGGGGGCTCGGGGTGGAAAACACCATATATTTT; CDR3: CASSYRGLGVENTIYF
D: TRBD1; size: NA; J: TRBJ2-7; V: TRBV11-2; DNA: TGTGCCACCGGGGACAGCCCCTACGAGCAGTACTTC; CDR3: CATGDSPYEQYF
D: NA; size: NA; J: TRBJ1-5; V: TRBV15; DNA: TGTGCCACCAGCCCCGTGGCAGTTAGCAATCAGCCCCAGCATTTT; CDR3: CATSPVAVSNQPQHF
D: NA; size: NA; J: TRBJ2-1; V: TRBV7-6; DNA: TGTGCCAGCAGCCGACAGGCCTACAATGAGCAGTTCTTC; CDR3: CASSRQAYNEQFF
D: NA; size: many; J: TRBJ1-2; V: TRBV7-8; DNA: TGTGCCAGCAGCTTAGCCCCTTTTGGTACTAACTATGGCTACACCTTC; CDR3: CASSLAPFGTNYGYTF
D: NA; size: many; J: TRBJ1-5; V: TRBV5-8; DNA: TGTGCCAGCAGCCCATGGGACATCAATCAGCCCCAGCATTTT; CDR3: CASSPWDINQPQHF
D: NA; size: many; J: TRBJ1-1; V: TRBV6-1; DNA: TGTGCCAGCAGTGAAACACGGGCCACTGAAGCTTTCTTT; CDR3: CASSETRATEAFF
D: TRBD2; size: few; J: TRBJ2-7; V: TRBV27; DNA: TGTGCCATCTCTAGCGGTCCAGACGAGCAGTACTTC; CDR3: CAISSGPDEQYF
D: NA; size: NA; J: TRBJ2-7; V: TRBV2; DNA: TGTGCCAGCAGCCCCCGGGCCAGACCAGACTACGAGCAGTACTTC; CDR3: CASSPRARPDYEQYF
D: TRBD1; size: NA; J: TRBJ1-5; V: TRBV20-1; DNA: TGCAGTGCTAGGGGACAGCTCAATCAGCCCCAGCATTTT; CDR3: CSARGQLNQPQHF
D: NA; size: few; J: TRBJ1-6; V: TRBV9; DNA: TGTGCCAGCAGCGTTGACAGTACAAATTCACCCCTCCACTTT; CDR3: CASSVDSTNSPLHF
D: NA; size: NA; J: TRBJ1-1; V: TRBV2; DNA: TGTGCCAGTGAGGGAGGGAACACTGAAGCTTTCTTT; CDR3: CASEGGNTEAFF
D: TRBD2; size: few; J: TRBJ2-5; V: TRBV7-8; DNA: TGTGCCAGCAGGCCGACTAGCGGGGCAGAGACCCAGTACTTC; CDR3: CASRPTSGAETQYF
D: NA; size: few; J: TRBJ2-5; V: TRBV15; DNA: TGTGCCACCCGGGACTCATGGGGAACCCAAGAGACCCAGTACTTC; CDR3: CATRDSWGTQETQYF
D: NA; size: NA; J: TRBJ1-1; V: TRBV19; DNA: TGTGCCAGTAGTGTCTCTGACGGCGGAACTGAAGCTTTCTTT; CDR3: CASSVSDGGTEAFF
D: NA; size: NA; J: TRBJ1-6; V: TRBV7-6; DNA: TGTGCCAGCAGCTTAGAAGGGCCAGAAATCTATAATTCACCCCTCCACTTT; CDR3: CASSLEGPEIYNSPLHF
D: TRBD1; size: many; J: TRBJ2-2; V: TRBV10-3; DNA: TGTGCCATCAACTCGGGGACAGGGGGCACCGGGGAGCTGTTTTTT; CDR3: CAINSGTGGTGELFF
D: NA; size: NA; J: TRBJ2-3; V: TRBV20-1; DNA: TGCAGTGCGGAGGAACAAACTAGCACAGATACGCAGTATTTT; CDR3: CSAEEQTSTDTQYF
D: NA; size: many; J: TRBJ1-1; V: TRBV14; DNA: TGTGCCAGCAGCCAAGGACAGATGGGGATCACTGAAGCTTTCTTT; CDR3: CASSQGQMGITEAFF
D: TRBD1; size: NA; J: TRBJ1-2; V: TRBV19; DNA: TGTGCCAGTAGTACGACAGGGAACTATGGCTACACCTTC; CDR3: CASSTTGNYGYTF
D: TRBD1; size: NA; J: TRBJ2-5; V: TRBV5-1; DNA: TGCGCCAGCAGGCCGGGACAGTACCAAGAGACCCAGTACTTC; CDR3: CASRPGQYQETQYF
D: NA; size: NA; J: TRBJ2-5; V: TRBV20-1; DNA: TGCAGTGCTAGTCGGGTCGACAACGTGGAGACCCAGTACTTC; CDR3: CSASRVDNVETQYF
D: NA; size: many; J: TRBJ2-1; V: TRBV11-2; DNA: TGTGCCAGCAGCTTAGGTCGGACCAACAATGAGCAGTTCTTC; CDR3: CASSLGRTNNEQFF
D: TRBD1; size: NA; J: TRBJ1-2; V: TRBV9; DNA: TGTGCCAGCAGCGCGGAAAGTAGGGGGCGAGCTAACTATGGCTACACCTTC; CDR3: CASSAESRGRANYGYTF
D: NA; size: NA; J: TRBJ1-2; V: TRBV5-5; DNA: TGTGCCAGCAGCTTGCCGGCATTTAACTATGGCTACACCTTC; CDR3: CASSLPAFNYGYTF
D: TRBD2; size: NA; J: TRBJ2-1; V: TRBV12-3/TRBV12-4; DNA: TGTGCCAGCAGTTCGTGGCGGGGGGCATCGAATGAGCAGTTCTTC; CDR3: CASSSWRGASNEQFF